The following is a TCR beta chain sequence with its context. Antigen specificity is unknown. These data belong to a study of cytomegalovirus exposure and HLA in healthy donors. Trimming removed 4 bases from V and 4 bases from J; junction bases left unmatched: 14. There are 19 residues in the CDR3. Per the germline V gene, CDR1 is SGHVS and CDR2 is FNYEAQ. The PCR was carried out with 60 Vbeta primers and 13 Jbeta primers. Libraries were prepared by immunoSEQ multiplex PCR; TCRdb keeps only in-frame clonotypes and omits some of them. The sample data list around 100,000 clones. Notes on the study in general: Certain sequence variants were highly shared and formed a cluster, and this cluster was likely a sequencing artifact. A prior analysis recorded that most TCR beta V segments were productive about 90% or about 30% of the time.

V gene TRBV7-6 combines with J gene TRBJ2-2; 11 bases map to TRBD2. The receptor's source is a man aged 35-49 years in good health and CMV-seronegative. Material: PBMCs. In DNA form, the CDR3 reads TGTGCCAGCAGCTACCTTAGCGGGGGGGTCCCCGTAAGCACCGGGGAGCTGTTTTTT. It specifies CASSYLSGGVPVSTGELFF. The full variable domain, with the rest looked up from reference TRBV7-6 and TRBJ2-2, is GAGVSQSPRYKVTKRGQDVALRCDPISGHVSLYWYRQALGQGPEFLTYFNYEAQQDKSGLPNDRFSAERPEGSISTLTIQRTEQRDSAMYRCASSYLSGGVPVSTGELFFGEGSRLTVL.